The next 2 T cell receptor beta chains were all read from a single sample in a study of T cell changes during pregnancy in multiple sclerosis. Some clones are missing from TCRdb's copy, which holds only in-frame ones; the method was immunoSEQ multiplex PCR. The repertoire holds approximately 69,000 clones, approximately 94% seen once, with less than 0.65% in the top ten. The specimen was peripheral blood, collected in the third trimester of pregnancy. The receptors originated from a female donor with multiple sclerosis, enrolled in a pregnancy study.

The gene calls are TRBV18 and TRBJ2-3; 10 nucleotides match TRBD2. This CDR3 is 16 amino acids long. V gave up 1 base and J gave up 2 bases; unmatched junction bases: 3. The germline gives CDR1 KGHSH, CDR2 LQKENI. CDR3 sequence: CASSPLAGGPTDTQYF. CDR3 nucleotide sequence: TGTGCCAGCTCACCACTAGCGGGGGGTCCCACAGATACGCAGTATTTT.

The V call is TRBV10-3, the J call TRBJ2-2; 7 nucleotides line up with TRBD2. There are 17 residues in the CDR3. The germline V gene encodes CDR1 ENHRY and CDR2 SYGVKD. The ends lost 2 bases at V and 0 bases at J; junction bases unmatched: 6. The CDR3 reads CAISERPAGANTGELFF. The CDR3 nucleotides read TGTGCCATCAGTGAGCGTCCCGCGGGGGCGAACACCGGGGAGCTGTTTTTT.